This T cell receptor beta chain emerged from a study of OX40 agonist ivuxolimab in advanced cancers. Whole-study context: Every 2 weeks, patients got intravenous ivuxolimab at one of six dose levels (0.01-10 mg/kg). Age averaged around 60 years (range about 23 to 80), and about 86% were male.

Using immunoSEQ multiplex PCR, the repertoire was profiled, and TCRdb retains in-frame clones only, with some absent. The sample shows about 35,000 clones, under 90% of them seen only once. The V gene lost 0 bases and the J gene lost 3 bases, with 11 bases spanning the gap. The germline gives CDR1 SGHDN, CDR2 FVKESK. This CDR3 has 16 amino acids. V gene TRBV14 combines with J gene TRBJ2-2; D remains unclear. The TCR comes from an adult with an advanced solid tumor such as melanoma, head and neck, liver or kidney cancer. The sequencing used CD4+ or CD8+ T cells sorted from blood, collected in a trial of the OX40 agonist ivuxolimab. The CDR3 sequence is CASSQDFESYTGELFF. The DNA of the CDR3 is TGTGCCAGCAGCCAAGATTTTGAGAGCTACACCGGGGAGCTGTTTTTT.